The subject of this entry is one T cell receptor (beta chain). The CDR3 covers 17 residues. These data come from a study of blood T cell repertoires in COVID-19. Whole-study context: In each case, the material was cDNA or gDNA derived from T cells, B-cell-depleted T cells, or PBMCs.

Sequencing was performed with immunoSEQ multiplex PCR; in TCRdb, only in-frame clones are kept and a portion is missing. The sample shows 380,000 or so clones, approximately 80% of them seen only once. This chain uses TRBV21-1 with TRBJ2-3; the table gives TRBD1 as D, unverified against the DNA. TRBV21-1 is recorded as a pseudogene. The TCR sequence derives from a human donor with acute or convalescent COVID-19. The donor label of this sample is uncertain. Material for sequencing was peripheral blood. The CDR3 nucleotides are TGTGCCAGCAGCAAGGGGACAGGGGAGGCCGGCACAGATACGCAGTATTTT. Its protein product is CASSKGTGEAGTDTQYF.